This TCR beta chain was sequenced for a study of blood T cell repertoires in COVID-19. Study summary: Donors in the United States, Italy and Spain gave samples during acute or convalescent COVID-19.

The method was immunoSEQ multiplex PCR; TCRdb's version includes in-frame clones alone and lacks a portion of them. The sample consists of roughly 410,000 clones, around 87% of them appearing once. CDR1 LNHDA and CDR2 SQIVND come from the germline V gene (reference sequence). The length of the CDR3 is 17 residues. The junction had 10 bases not matched to a gene; V was cut back by 6 bases and J by 2 bases. The chain links TRBV19 to TRBJ2-1; 10 positions agree with TRBD1. The sample consisted of peripheral blood. This TCR derives from a woman aged 55 to 70 with COVID-19, enrolled during active disease. Here the CDR3 reads CASRSAGTGVTYNEQFF. The CDR3 region has the DNA TGTGCCAGTAGGAGCGCCGGGACAGGGGTCACCTACAATGAGCAGTTCTTC.